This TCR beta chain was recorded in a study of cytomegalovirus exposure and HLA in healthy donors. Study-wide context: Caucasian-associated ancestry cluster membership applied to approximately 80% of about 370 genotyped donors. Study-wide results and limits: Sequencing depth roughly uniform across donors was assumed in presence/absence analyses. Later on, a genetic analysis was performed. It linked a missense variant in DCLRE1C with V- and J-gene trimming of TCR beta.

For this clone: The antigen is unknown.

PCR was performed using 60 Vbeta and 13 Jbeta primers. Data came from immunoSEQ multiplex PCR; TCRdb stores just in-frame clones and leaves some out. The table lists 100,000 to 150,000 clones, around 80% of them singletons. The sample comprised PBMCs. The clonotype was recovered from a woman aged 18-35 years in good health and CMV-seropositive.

Here the CDR3 reads CASSLSADTSYEQYF. CDR3 nucleotide sequence: TGTGCCAGCAGTTTATCGGCGGACACATCCTACGAGCAGTACTTC. The chain couples TRBV27 to TRBJ2-5, with D possibly TRBD1 on 5 matching bases. TRBJ2-7 matches the DNA end more closely, so the J call is doubtful. The CDR3 totals 15 residues. Per the germline V gene, CDR1 is MNHEY and CDR2 is SMNVEV (reference sequence).